This TCR beta chain was captured in a study of cytotoxic CD8 clonotypes in ibrutinib-treated CLL. Study at large: Patients attained around 25 partial and 2 complete responses; at median around 5.5 years, 14 remained remitted while about twelve progressed.

Researchers set a sequencing depth target of 1 in 200,000 to 1 in 1 million T cells. Here immunoSEQ multiplex PCR was the method, and the copy in TCRdb shows in-frame clones only, minus some. The table shows around 310,000 clones, with around four fifths occurring only once. Germline V gene sequence: CDR1 SSHAT, CDR2 FNYEAQ (reference sequence). V was pared by 5 bases and J by 2 bases, with 9 bases between. This CDR3 has 13 residues. The gene calls are TRBV7-7 and TRBJ2-5, with a tentative D call TRBD2 (5 bases). The material was PBMCs, obtained before ibrutinib treatment. The receptor was derived from a human donor with chronic lymphocytic leukemia. For the CDR3, the DNA is TGTGCCAGCAGCCCGAGGGTGCAAGAGACCCAGTACTTC. Amino acid sequence: CASSPRVQETQYF.